This TCR beta chain originates from a study of T cell repertoires in cytomegalovirus infection. Overall study context: CMV infection together with matching HLA type was indicated by public TCR beta signatures.

Each CDR3 protein gets one entry after TCRdb re-called the reads with MiXCR. The repertoire includes fewer than 900,000 distinct CDR3 sequences, roughly 28% of them detected once, and under 15% sits in the top ten. Of note for this clonotype: Its antigen is unidentified.

This CDR3 contains 19 residues. CDR1 and CDR2 from the germline V gene are LGHNA and YSLEER. Trimming cost V 0 bases and J 4 bases; bases outside gene matches: 16. This chain joins TRBV4-3 and TRBJ2-5, with 8 bases lining up with TRBD2. Sequencing used cultured CD8+ T cells from PBMCs, obtained from culture after CMV antigen stimulation. The clonotype originates from a human donor in good health (CMV status not recorded). Some clones in this sample may be carry-over from other donors' samples. CDR3 region: CASSQDIVAGPLVGETQYF. CDR3 DNA sequence: TGCGCCAGCAGCCAAGATATAGTAGCGGGACCCTTAGTGGGAGAGACCCAGTACTTC.